The 25 T cell receptor beta chains below all came from one sample that was sequenced in a study of read filtering for tumor transcriptome and immune sequencing. The library was built from around 380 ng RNA with molecular barcoded adaptors for alpha/delta and beta/gamma chains. TCRdb fed the reads into MiXCR, producing one record per CDR3 protein. The data hold about 47,000 distinct CDR3 sequences, with 12% observed a single time. Sequenced sample: a population of CD138-negative cells sorted from bone marrow. The receptors here all came from a donor at least 40 years old with multiple myeloma.

This clonotype was seen ten or more times. This rearrangement joins TRBV20-1 to TRBJ1-1; TRBD1 might be the D (6 bases). The V gene's germline CDR1 is DFQATT and CDR2 SNEGSKA (reference sequence). The V and J ends lost 0 bases and 2 bases respectively, with 22 bases between them. This CDR3 has 18 residues. In DNA form, the CDR3 reads TGCAGTGCTAGAGACCCCAAGCAGGACAGAACTCAAAACACTGAAGCTTTCTTT. Translation: CSARDPKQDRTQNTEAFF.

This clonotype showed up many times. This chain connects TRBV11-2 to TRBJ2-5; TRBD2 aligns across 7 bases. The CDR3 spans 14 residues. From germline, CDR1 is SGHAT and CDR2 FQNNGV. J gave up 4 bases and V 5 bases, and 7 bases lay outside the gene matches. The CDR3 DNA follows: TGTGCCAGCAGCCCCAGGGAGGGCCGAGAGACCCAGTACTTC. Protein: CASSPREGRETQYF.

This clonotype appeared many times. The chain combines TRBV6-2 or TRBV6-3 with TRBJ1-1; D is unresolved. The CDR3 consists of 14 residues. V shed 2 bases and J shed 7 bases, with 14 bases lying between them. Germline values: CDR1 MNHEY, CDR2 SVGEGT. The CDR3 sequence: CASSYGLWNGEAFF. The CDR3 DNA is TGTGCCAGCAGTTACGGGTTGTGGAACGGTGAAGCTTTCTTT.

Turning to this clonotype: One base away lies a much larger clone, so this may be a sequencing read error. CDR3 bases: TGCGCCAGCAGTGGTGCCTTCTACAATGAGCAGCTCTTC. It encodes CASSGAFYNEQLF. V gene TRBV10-1 combines with J gene TRBJ2-1; D call uncertain. This CDR3 has 13 residues. Germline loops: CDR1 WNHNN, CDR2 SYGVQD (reference sequence).

This clonotype was seen at least ten times. This sequence joins TRBV18 and TRBJ2-7, with 7 bases matching TRBD1. Germline V gene sequence: CDR1 KGHSH, CDR2 LQKENI. The ends lost 4 bases at V and 2 bases at J; junction bases unmatched: 5. The CDR3 is 14 amino acids. The DNA for the CDR3 is TGTGCCAGCTCACTGACCGGGACAGCCTACGAGCAGTACTTC. Its translation is CASSLTGTAYEQYF.

In its sample, this clonotype was seen many times. CDR3 DNA sequence: TGTGCCAGCAGCTTAGGAGGTTCCTACGAGCAGTACTTC. The encoded protein is CASSLGGSYEQYF. This chain joins TRBV11-2 and TRBJ2-7, with D hard to call. The CDR3 has 13 residues. V dropped 1 base and J dropped 1 base, with 5 bases sitting between them. Germline V lookup: CDR1 SGHAT, CDR2 FQNNGV.

This clonotype was observed many times. The chain couples TRBV7-8 to TRBJ2-5; D perhaps matches TRBD2 (5 bases). The CDR3 contains 16 residues. CDR1 is SGHVS, CDR2 FQNEAQ, per germline. V was shortened by 5 bases and J by 2 bases, with 18 bases between the two germline ends. The CDR3 DNA follows: TGTGCCAGCAGCCCCCAACGGATTCGACTACAAGAGACCCAGTACTTC. This encodes CASSPQRIRLQETQYF.

V and J are TRBV5-1 and TRBJ2-1; TRBD2 matches 13 bases. V lost 4 bases and J lost 8; bases outside the gene matches: 6. The CDR3 consists of 15 residues. Germline V gene sequence: CDR1 SGHRS, CDR2 YFSETQ. CDR3 amino acids: CASSGLAGEIDEQFF. The DNA for the CDR3 is TGCGCCAGCAGCGGACTAGCGGGAGAGATCGATGAGCAGTTCTTC.

About this clonotype itself: A far larger clone differs by one base, so this is likely a read error. The chain links TRBV11-3 to TRBJ2-7, with 7 bases that match TRBD1. The V gene's germline CDR1 is SGHNT and CDR2 YENEEA. The V segment lost 5 bases and the J segment 7 bases; nucleotides outside the gene matches: 8. This CDR3 has 13 amino acids. Here the CDR3 reads CASSKPGGNEQYF. The CDR3 DNA is TGTGCCAGCAGCAAACCAGGGGGAAATGAGCAGTACTTC.

This clonotype was recorded at least ten times. J is TRBJ2-2 and V is TRBV28; tentatively, D is TRBD1 or TRBD2 (5 bases each). Trimming left V 7 bases short and J 0 bases short, with 18 bases between. Germline V gene lookup returns CDR1 MDHEN and CDR2 SYDVKM. This CDR3 region has 17 residues. The CDR3 coding sequence is TGTGCCAGCACCGGGGACCCAGGGCCTGCGAACACCGGGGAGCTGTTTTTT. It yields the protein CASTGDPGPANTGELFF.

About this clonotype: This is likely a read error, given that the CDR3 carries no conserved phenylalanine or tryptophan at its end. The chain uses TRBV29-1 and TRBJ2-1, with D unresolved. Deletions cut 7 bases from V and 4 bases from J, with 17 bases between. This CDR3 spans 14 amino acids. The V gene's germline CDR1 is SQVTM and CDR2 ANQGSEA. The CDR3 DNA is TGCAGCGCTGTATCACACAGACCATACAATGAGCAGTTCTCC. It specifies CSAVSHRPYNEQFS.

The rearrangement uses TRBV5-1 and TRBJ2-5, with 12 bases identical to TRBD2. In germline, CDR1 is SGHRS, CDR2 YFSETQ. J gave up 3 bases and V 3 bases, and 9 bases lay outside the gene matches. CDR3 length: 17 residues. This chain's CDR3 is CASSSVTRTSGKETQYF. In DNA, the CDR3 is TGCGCCAGCAGCTCCGTTACTCGGACTAGCGGGAAAGAGACCCAGTACTTC.

This clonotype appeared many times. This chain uses TRBV7-9 with TRBJ1-2; TRBD1 matches at 7 bases. V trimming: 7 bases; J trimming: 3 bases; junction bases outside the gene matches: 14. The V gene's germline CDR1 is SEHNR and CDR2 FQNEAQ (reference sequence). This CDR3 region has 16 residues. As DNA, the CDR3 is TGTGCCAGCACGGGGGGTGGAGGGGGCGCCGACTATGGCTACACCTTC. Protein: CASTGGGGGADYGYTF.

Many counts were recorded for this clonotype. The rearrangement joins TRBV28 to TRBJ2-7, with D maybe TRBD2 (6 bases). This CDR3 has 12 residues. The V gene's germline CDR1 is MDHEN and CDR2 SYDVKM. The V end lost 3 bases, the J end lost 5 bases, and 8 bases lay between the germline ends. The CDR3 loop reads CASSFGGNEQYF. CDR3 DNA: TGTGCCAGCAGTTTCGGAGGGAACGAGCAGTACTTC. Complete variable domain (other parts from reference TRBV28 and TRBJ2-7): DVKVTQSSRYLVKRTGEKVFLECVQDMDHENMFWYRQDPGLGLRLIYFSYDVKMKEKGDIPEGYSVSREKKERFSLILESASTNQTSMYLCASSFGGNEQYFGPGTRLTVT.

This clonotype was picked up a small number of times. This chain joins TRBV19 and TRBJ2-4, with D perhaps assigned TRBD1 or TRBD2 (6 bases each). Germline V CDR1 and CDR2: LNHDA, SQIVND (reference sequence). The CDR3 is 18 amino acids. V dropped 0 bases and J dropped 2 bases, with 17 bases sitting between them. The CDR3 loop is CASSIEKGGLATKNIQYF. The CDR3 DNA is TGTGCCAGTAGTATAGAGAAGGGGGGCCTCGCAACCAAAAACATTCAGTACTTC.

There are a few counts of this clonotype. A much bigger clone sits one base away, suggesting this may be a read error. The CDR3 DNA reads TGTGCCAGCAGCCAAGGGGGGGGTCAAACAGATACGCAGTATTTT. It is translated as CASSQGGGQTDTQYF. The rearrangement joins TRBV7-3 to TRBJ2-3; a possible D gene is TRBD2 (7 bases). Between the trimmed V and J ends, which lost 5 bases and 3 bases, there was a span of 15 bases. Germline lookup yields CDR1 SGHTA and CDR2 FQGTGA. This CDR3 spans 15 amino acids.

As for this clonotype: No conserved phenylalanine or tryptophan ends this CDR3, so it is likely a read error. No DNA is shown, since the ends of the CDR3 on it are uncertain; the CDR3 is the one TCRdb lists. The genes are TRBV9 and TRBJ2-1. Termini included, the CDR3 measures 16 amino acids. CDR1 is SGDLS, CDR2 YYNGEE, per germline. The CDR3 spells CASSPFLGKVANEQLY.

There are many counts of this clonotype. The rearrangement links TRBV20-1 to TRBJ1-5; TRBD1 matches at 10 bases. V was pared by 3 bases and J by 0 bases, with 14 bases of the junction left unmatched. There are 19 residues in the CDR3. Germline assignment: CDR1 DFQATT and CDR2 SNEGSKA (reference sequence). Here the CDR3 DNA reads TGCAGTGCTAGGGATATCCCGGGACAGGGGACTTATAGCAATCAGCCCCAGCATTTT. As protein: CSARDIPGQGTYSNQPQHF.

This clonotype was seen many times. CDR3 amino acids: CASSLSRGDQPQHF. The CDR3 DNA reads TGTGCCAGCAGTTTGAGCAGGGGTGATCAGCCCCAGCATTTT. The V and J genes are TRBV12-3 or TRBV12-4 and TRBJ1-5, with D tentatively TRBD1 (6 bases). V lost 3 bases and J lost 5, with 11 bases in between. CDR3 length: 14 amino acids.

This clonotype was detected ten times or more. Germline is not matched at one junction end, which may reflect a read error. The V call is TRBV29-1, the J call TRBJ2-1; D may be TRBD2 (5 bases). The germline CDR1 and CDR2 sequences are SQVTM and ANQGSEA. This CDR3 is built from 17 residues. CDR3 sequence reads: CSVEGGARVASYSEQFF. CDR3 DNA: TGCAGCGTTGAAGGTGGTGCGCGGGTGGCTTCCTACAGTGAGCAGTTCTTC.

This clonotype was detected ten times or more. The J gene is TRBJ2-1, the V gene TRBV12-3 or TRBV12-4; D might be TRBD2 (5 bases). V dropped 4 bases and J dropped 5 bases, with 9 bases sitting between them. The CDR3 covers 13 residues. This CDR3 reads CASSYQLDNEQFF. Here the CDR3 DNA reads TGTGCCAGCAGTTATCAACTAGACAATGAGCAGTTCTTC.

This clonotype occurred a few times. A much larger clone lies one base from this, so it may be a read error. This chain uses TRBV5-6 with TRBJ1-2; D remains ambiguous. The V end was cut by 3 bases, the J end by 4 bases, with 13 bases between. Germline CDR1 SGHDT, CDR2 YYEEEE. The CDR3 is made up of 14 amino acids. CDR3 in amino acids: CASSSGRPPYGYTF. DNA for the CDR3: TGTGCCAGCAGCTCTGGACGACCCCCCTATGGCTACACCTTC. Variable domain in full (rest from reference TRBV5-6 and TRBJ1-2): DAGVTQSPTHLIKTRGQQVTLRCSPKSGHDTVSWYQQALGQGPQFIFQYYEEEERQRGNFPDRFSGHQFPNYSSELNVNALLLGDSALYLCASSSGRPPYGYTFGSGTRLTVV.

This clonotype was recorded at least ten times. One end of the junction does not line up with germline, which may come from a read error. The chain joins TRBV7-7 to TRBJ2-5; D ambiguous. The CDR3 runs 13 residues. Germline V lookup: CDR1 SSHAT, CDR2 FNYEAQ (reference sequence). CDR3: CASSLNFQETQYF. For the CDR3, the DNA is TGTGCTAGCAGCTTAAATTTCCAAGAGACCCAGTACTTC.

This clonotype has only a few counts. A clone one base away is much larger, so this may be a read error. The rearrangement joins TRBV7-9 to TRBJ2-5; no clear D gene. Germline CDR1 and CDR2: SEHNR and FQNEAQ (reference sequence). The CDR3 loop spans 16 amino acids. CDR3 sequence reads: CASSPGGTRYQETRYF. CDR3 DNA sequence: TGTGCCAGCAGCCCCGGCGGCACCCGGTACCAAGAGACCCGGTACTTC.

The chain employs TRBV7-2 and TRBJ2-5, with unresolved D. The germline V gene encodes CDR1 SGHTA and CDR2 FQGNSA. CDR3 length equals 13 residues. The V end was cut by 4 bases, the J end by 5 bases, with 11 bases between. The CDR3 DNA follows: TGTGCCAGCAGCTCTACCCTTCGGGAGACCCAGTACTTC. This translates into CASSSTLRETQYF.